This T cell receptor beta chain is from a study of CD8+CD57+ T cells in acquired aplastic anemia (dated by TCRdb to the late 2010s). About the investigation overall: Extracted DNA from sorted CD4+ and CD8+ cells averaged about 2.9 ug, ranging from roughly 0.17 to 30 ug. CD8+CD57+ expansion was defined as a frequency above the mean frequency observed in healthy subjects. On the study overall, not on this receptor specifically: CD8+ Simpson's diversity did not differ significantly between patients and healthy controls (P=0.060). Over 25 CD8+ CDR3 sequences were found in both patients and controls but appeared to be highly expressed in patients and within the immunodominant clones of the patients.

Many counts were recorded for this clonotype. There is no known antigen for this receptor. The input lacks base qualities; no much larger clone sits a single base away. TCR beta VDJ combination and CDR3 sequence profiling used genomic DNA as the template. An Illumina HiSeq 2000 was used for TCR repertoire sequencing. In the paper's pipeline: Repertoire assessment relied on Simpson's diversity index, CDR3 size and DJ length profiles, and TRBV/TRBJ rearrangement plots. The immunodominant clone was defined as the most abundant DNA sequence in deep sequencing data. CDR3 amino acid sequences were checked for sharing across subjects and were also compared against the VDJdb database and published repertoires. TCRdb took the public reads, trimmed them with fastp at Q25, ran MiXCR for clone calling and kept in-frame beta chains. Rows are combined by CDR3 protein, so each entry shows the most common genes and DNA. The V and J calls, along with clone size, are taken from TCRdb and not from the paper's own processing. The sample table contains 400,000 to 600,000 distinct CDR3 sequences; only one count was recorded for less than 35% of them. Around 0.82% of the sample rests with the top ten.

Patients chosen for sequencing had shown expansion of CD8+CD57+ cells by flow cytometry. Every patient had a diagnosis of severe acquired aplastic anemia based on International Study of Aplastic Anemia and Agranulocytosis and Camitta criteria. No patient had received any therapy when blood was sampled. In the study, sorted CD4+ and CD8+ blood T cells from patients with severe aplastic anemia and from healthy subjects underwent deep sequencing of TCR repertoires. Patients were enrolled in the USA under clinicaltrials.gov protocols 00001620, 01623167, 00001397, 00071045, 00081523 and 00961064. Ficoll-Paque density gradient centrifugation was used to isolate peripheral blood mononuclear cells. CD4+ and CD8+ T cells were sorted by FACS or magnetic beads before DNA extraction. Including cysteine and phenylalanine, the CDR3 has 12 amino acids. Only the CDR3 part of the read is kept: 36 bases, read in frame from the first base. CDR1 and CDR2 are read off the germline V gene (reference sequence) as PRHDT and FYEKMQ. V and J are truncated by 5 bases and 4 bases respectively, leaving an intervening sequence of 8 bases.

The clonotype originates from a human donor with aplastic anemia. The specimen sequenced was sorted CD4+, CD8+, or CD8+CD57+ T cells (not recorded which) from PBMCs. The V and J genes are TRBV13 and TRBJ1-2, with an unclear D gene assignment. CDR3 region: CASSQTVYGYTF. At the DNA level, the sequence is TGTGCCAGCAGCCAAACAGTCTATGGCTACACCTTC.